This is a list of T cell receptor beta chains from one sample in a study of T cell changes during pregnancy in multiple sclerosis. Generated by immunoSEQ multiplex PCR, the TCRdb table keeps only in-frame clones and is missing some. Among roughly 52,000 clones listed, about 87% were seen once. The specimen comprised CD4+ T cells from peripheral blood mononuclear cells, sampled in the first trimester of pregnancy. The receptor source for this set is a female donor with multiple sclerosis, enrolled in a pregnancy study. The CDR3 runs from the conserved cysteine through the conserved F or W. The order of the fields is clone size, J gene, V gene, D gene, CDR3 length, CDR3 protein, CDR3 DNA. D genes are given only for firm matches. Rows give clone size only sometimes, using once, few, many, or a class for an expanded clone.

>.|TRBJ2-3|TRBV19|.|14
CASSGRGPTDTQYF
TGTGCCAGTAGTGGGCGGGGGCCCACAGATACGCAGTATTTT
>once|TRBJ2-5|TRBV19|TRBD2|15
CATRLAGGNQETQYF
TGTGCCACCAGACTAGCGGGGGGCAATCAAGAGACCCAGTACTTC
>.|TRBJ2-5|TRBV6-1|.|13
CASVVQGRETQYF
TGTGCCAGCGTGGTACAGGGAAGAGAGACCCAGTACTTC
>.|TRBJ1-5|TRBV7-9|TRBD1|14
CASSLGGLGQPQHF
TGTGCCAGCAGCCTAGGGGGCTTGGGTCAGCCCCAGCATTTT
>once|TRBJ1-3|TRBV7-2|.|15
CASSLSRISGNTIYF
TGTGCCAGCAGCTTATCCAGGATCTCTGGAAACACCATATATTTT
>.|TRBJ1-1|TRBV6-6|.|15
CASSYQGGRNTEAFF
TGTGCCAGCAGCTACCAGGGCGGAAGGAACACTGAAGCTTTCTTT
>.|TRBJ2-7|TRBV2|TRBD2|16
CASRAGLAGVSYEQYF
TGTGCCAGCAGGGCCGGACTAGCGGGCGTCTCCTACGAGCAGTACTTC
>medium-sized|TRBJ1-2|TRBV29-1|.|10
CSVGQAGYTF
TGCAGCGTTGGACAGGCTGGCTACACCTTC
>.|TRBJ2-1|TRBV30|.|15
CAWSWGTLGAYEQFF
TGTGCCTGGAGTTGGGGAACCTTAGGGGCGTATGAGCAGTTCTTC
>few|TRBJ1-3|TRBV29-1|.|14
CSVESRGSGNTIYF
TGCAGCGTTGAGTCACGGGGCTCTGGAAACACCATATATTTT
>.|TRBJ2-7|TRBV18|.|13
CASSPPGGYEQYF
TGTGCCAGCTCACCCCCTGGAGGGTACGAGCAGTACTTC
>.|TRBJ2-5|TRBV2|.|15
CASSGFMRGQETQYF
TGTGCCAGCAGTGGTTTCATGCGGGGCCAAGAGACCCAGTACTTC
>.|TRBJ1-1|TRBV25-1|.|14
CATGGELSSTEAFF
TGTGCCACTGGGGGGGAGCTGTCCAGCACTGAAGCTTTCTTT
>.|TRBJ1-2|TRBV2|.|13
CASRDSEIGGYTF
TGTGCCAGCCGGGACTCAGAAATCGGGGGCTACACCTTC
>.|TRBJ2-2|TRBV18|.|14
CASGEQVNTGELFF
TGTGCCAGCGGGGAACAGGTGAACACCGGGGAGCTGTTTTTT
>.|TRBJ2-1|TRBV4-3|TRBD2|18
CASSQDAGGGFSYNEQFF
TGCGCCAGCAGCCAAGACGCAGGCGGGGGGTTTTCCTACAATGAGCAGTTCTTC
>.|TRBJ2-7|TRBV7-2|.|14
CASSSLASSYEQYF
TGTGCCAGCAGCTCCCTTGCTAGCTCCTACGAGCAGTACTTC
>.|TRBJ2-3|TRBV27|TRBD2|19
CASSEGQGLAGASTDTQYF
TGTGCCAGCAGTGAGGGACAGGGACTAGCGGGGGCCAGCACAGATACGCAGTATTTT
>.|TRBJ1-4|TRBV30|.|12
CALSRGGEKLFF
TGTGCTTTAAGCCGGGGAGGGGAAAAACTGTTTTTT
>.|TRBJ1-2|TRBV2|TRBD1|16
CASSSRVQGAVFGYTF
TGTGCCAGCAGTTCCAGAGTACAGGGGGCGGTTTTTGGCTACACCTTC
>.|TRBJ2-1|TRBV9|TRBD1|15
CASSSSGQGYNEQFF
TGTGCCAGCAGCTCTTCGGGACAGGGGTACAATGAGCAGTTCTTC
>.|TRBJ2-2|TRBV7-9|TRBD1|15
CASSSTGARPGELFF
TGTGCCAGCAGCTCCACAGGGGCCCGTCCCGGGGAGCTGTTTTTT
>.|TRBJ1-1|TRBV7-3|.|14
CASSSGGGNTEAFF
TGTGCCAGCAGCTCCGGGGGGGGGAACACTGAAGCTTTCTTT
>.|TRBJ2-2|TRBV11-2|TRBD2|19
CASSSRHRVWGSGSRELFF
TGTGCCAGCAGCTCGAGACACAGGGTCTGGGGTAGCGGGAGCCGGGAGCTGTTTTTT
>once|TRBJ1-2|TRBV5-1|.|13
CASSLSGSYGYTF
TGCGCCAGCAGCTTGTCGGGTTCCTATGGCTACACCTTC
>once|TRBJ2-7|TRBV10-3|TRBD2|12
CAISGLVNEQYF
TGTGCCATCAGCGGACTAGTAAATGAGCAGTACTTC
>.|TRBJ1-5|TRBV7-2|TRBD1|17
CASSSGQGARSDQPQHF
TGTGCCAGCAGCTCGGGACAGGGGGCGCGGTCAGATCAGCCCCAGCATTTT
>.|TRBJ1-6|TRBV6-6|TRBD1|15
CASSYRQGAHSPLHF
TGTGCCAGCAGTTACAGGCAGGGGGCGCATTCACCCCTCCACTTT
>.|TRBJ1-1|TRBV6-1|.|14
CASSERGSWTEAFF
TGTGCCAGCAGTGAAAGGGGATCATGGACTGAAGCTTTCTTT
>.|TRBJ1-1|TRBV12-5|.|15
CASGLVLPGNTEAFF
TGTGCTAGTGGTTTGGTACTGCCGGGGAACACTGAAGCTTTCTTT
>.|TRBJ2-1|TRBV2|.|12
CASSDESRRLFF
TGTGCCAGCAGTGATGAGTCTAGACGTCTGTTCTTC
>.|TRBJ2-6|TRBV5-1|.|15
CASSFRFSGANVLTF
TGCGCCAGCAGCTTCAGGTTCTCTGGGGCCAACGTCCTGACTTTC
>.|TRBJ2-1|TRBV7-9|.|15
CASIKTSGAYNEQFF
TGTGCCAGCATCAAAACGTCCGGGGCCTACAATGAGCAGTTCTTC
>.|TRBJ2-7|TRBV5-6|.|11
CASSRTVEQYF
TGTGCCAGCAGCAGGACAGTCGAGCAGTACTTC
>few|TRBJ1-2|TRBV5-1|TRBD1|13
CASSSMPRDSITF
TGCGCCAGCAGCTCGATGCCCCGGGACAGTATCACCTTC
>.|TRBJ1-2|TRBV6-6|.|14
CASSYSSPNYGYTF
TGTGCCAGCAGTTACTCGAGTCCAAACTATGGCTACACCTTC
>.|TRBJ2-3|TRBV28|TRBD2|15
CATNRLAGGTDTQYF
TGTGCCACCAATCGACTAGCGGGAGGCACAGATACGCAGTATTTT
>.|TRBJ1-1|TRBV5-5|.|15
CASKSGEGVGTEAFF
TGTGCCAGCAAAAGCGGGGAGGGCGTTGGAACTGAAGCTTTCTTT
>.|TRBJ1-1|TRBV7-9|.|16
CASSLGRGPTNTEAFF
TGTGCCAGCAGCTTAGGGCGGGGACCTACGAACACTGAAGCTTTCTTT
>.|TRBJ2-1|TRBV30|.|13
CAWSVNTNNEQFF
TGTGCCTGGAGTGTAAACACTAACAATGAGCAGTTCTTC
>.|TRBJ2-1|TRBV5-1|TRBD2|15
CASNWGGSSYNEQFF
TGCGCCAGCAACTGGGGGGGTAGCTCCTACAATGAGCAGTTCTTC
>.|TRBJ1-1|TRBV11-3|.|14
CASGTARGGTEAFF
TGTGCCAGTGGGACCGCGCGAGGGGGCACTGAAGCTTTCTTT
>.|TRBJ1-2|TRBV11-3|TRBD1|15
CASSPGQGLNYGYTF
TGTGCCAGCAGCCCCGGACAGGGCCTTAACTATGGCTACACCTTC
>.|TRBJ2-5|TRBV11-2|TRBD2|16
CASSLGSSGVQETQYF
TGTGCCAGCAGCTTAGGATCTAGCGGGGTTCAAGAGACCCAGTACTTC
>.|TRBJ1-3|TRBV27|.|15
CASSLRGSSGNTIYF
TGTGCCAGCAGTTTAAGAGGGAGCTCTGGAAACACCATATATTTT
>.|TRBJ1-2|TRBV7-9|.|13
CASSIDSNYGYTF
TGTGCCAGCAGCATTGACTCCAACTATGGCTACACCTTC